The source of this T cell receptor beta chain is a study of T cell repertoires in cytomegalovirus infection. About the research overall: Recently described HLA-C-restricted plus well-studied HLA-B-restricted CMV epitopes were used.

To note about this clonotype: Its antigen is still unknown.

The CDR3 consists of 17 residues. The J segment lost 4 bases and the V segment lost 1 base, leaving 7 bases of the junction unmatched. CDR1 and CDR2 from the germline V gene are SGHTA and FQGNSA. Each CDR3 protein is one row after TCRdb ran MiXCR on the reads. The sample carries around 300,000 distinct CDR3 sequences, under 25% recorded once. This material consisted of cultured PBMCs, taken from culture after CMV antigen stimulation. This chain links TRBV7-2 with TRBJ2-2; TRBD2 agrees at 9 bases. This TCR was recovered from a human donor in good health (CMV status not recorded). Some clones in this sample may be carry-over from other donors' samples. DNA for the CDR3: TGTGCCAGCAGCTTAGGGGGCCCAGCGGGAGGCACCGGGGAGCTGTTTTTT. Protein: CASSLGGPAGGTGELFF.